These 20 T cell receptor beta chains share one sample of origin, sequenced in a study of OX40 agonist ivuxolimab in advanced cancers. The table came from immunoSEQ multiplex PCR; TCRdb's copy has only in-frame clones and leaves some out. Of tens of thousands of clones listed, more than 80% are singletons. The source was CD4+ or CD8+ T cells sorted from blood, collected in a trial of the OX40 agonist ivuxolimab. The source of these receptors is an adult with an advanced solid tumor such as melanoma, head and neck, liver or kidney cancer.

The V gene is TRBV4-2, the J gene TRBJ2-5, with TRBD2 matching 8 bases. V lost 4 bases, J lost 1 base, and 11 bases stayed unmatched. The CDR3 spans 17 residues. Germline lookup yields CDR1 LGHNA and CDR2 YNFKEQ. The CDR3 DNA follows: TGTGCCAGCAGCCCGAAAAATCTCGCGGGAGGCCAAGAGACCCAGTACTTC. This gives the protein CASSPKNLAGGQETQYF.

This chain links TRBV18 with TRBJ2-7; D is perhaps TRBD1 or TRBD2 (5 bases each). The V end was cut by 3 bases, the J end by 2 bases, with 11 bases between. CDR3 size: 14 residues. In germline, CDR1 is KGHSH, CDR2 LQKENI. DNA of the CDR3: TGTGCCAGCTCACCGGGGACCCCGACCTACGAGCAGTACTTC. Translated: CASSPGTPTYEQYF. Full variable domain (remainder filled in from reference TRBV18 and TRBJ2-7): NAGVMQNPRHLVRRRGQEARLRCSPMKGHSHVYWYRQLPEEGLKFMVYLQKENIIDESGMPKERFSAEFPKEGPSILRIQQVVRGDSAAYFCASSPGTPTYEQYFGPGTRLTVT.

The chain links TRBV7-2 to TRBJ2-3, with D perhaps TRBD2 (6 bases). V lost 1 base, J lost 2 bases, and 13 bases lay in between. The germline CDR1 and CDR2 sequences are SGHTA and FQGNSA. This CDR3 contains 16 residues. The DNA for the CDR3 is TGTGCCAGCAGCTTAGGAGGGGCGGGGTCCACAGATACGCAGTATTTT. Its protein is CASSLGGAGSTDTQYF.

The chain has TRBV27 and TRBJ2-6, with TRBD2 matching 7 bases. The germline gives CDR1 MNHEY, CDR2 SMNVEV (reference sequence). V shed 3 bases, J shed 0 bases, and the junction held 17 bases outside the gene matches. The length of the CDR3 is 21 residues. DNA for the CDR3: TGTGCCAGCAGTTTCACTCGGGGGGTTAGCCCCACGAGCTCTGGGGCCAACGTCCTGACTTTC. Its translation is CASSFTRGVSPTSSGANVLTF. Using reference TRBV27 and TRBJ2-6 for the parts outside the CDR3, the full variable domain is EAQVTQNPRYLITVTGKKLTVTCSQNMNHEYMSWYRQDPGLGLRQIYYSMNVEVTDKGDVPEGYKVSRKEKRNFPLILESPSPNQTSLYFCASSFTRGVSPTSSGANVLTFGAGSRLTVL.

This chain uses TRBV7-9 with TRBJ2-5; no firm D call. V lost 1 base and J lost 4, with 4 bases in between. Germline V lookup: CDR1 SEHNR, CDR2 FQNEAQ (reference sequence). CDR3 size: 12 residues. In DNA form, the CDR3 reads TGTGCCAGCAGCTTAGAAGTAGAGACCCAGTACTTC. Its protein is CASSLEVETQYF.

This rearrangement joins TRBV28 to TRBJ2-7; D ambiguous. Trimming took off 4 bases at V and 0 bases at J, with 4 bases between the two ends. This CDR3 is 12 amino acids long. Per the germline V gene, CDR1 is MDHEN and CDR2 is SYDVKM. CDR3 sequence: CASSSSSYEQYF. In DNA, the CDR3 is TGTGCCAGCAGTTCGAGCTCCTACGAGCAGTACTTC. Using reference TRBV28 and TRBJ2-7 for the parts outside the CDR3, the full variable domain is DVKVTQSSRYLVKRTGEKVFLECVQDMDHENMFWYRQDPGLGLRLIYFSYDVKMKEKGDIPEGYSVSREKKERFSLILESASTNQTSMYLCASSSSSYEQYFGPGTRLTVT.

The CDR3: CASSRDIYTEAFF. DNA of the CDR3: TGTGCCAGCAGCCGAGACATATACACTGAAGCTTTCTTT. The V call is TRBV27, the J call TRBJ1-1, with D unresolved. The V end lost 6 bases, the J end lost 3 bases, and 11 bases lay between the germline ends. Germline CDR1 MNHEY, CDR2 SMNVEV (reference sequence). The length of the CDR3 is 13 residues.

CDR3 sequence reads: CASSSPHGGYQPQHF. CDR3 nucleotide sequence: TGTGCCAGTAGTAGTCCCCACGGGGGCTATCAGCCCCAGCATTTT. The V call is TRBV19, the J call TRBJ1-5; D may be TRBD1 (6 bases). Germline CDR1 reads LNHDA; CDR2 reads SQIVND (reference sequence). Trimming took off 4 bases at V and 5 bases at J, with 15 bases between the two ends. This CDR3 is 15 amino acids long. Filled out from reference TRBV19 and TRBJ1-5, the complete variable domain reads DGGITQSPKYLFRKEGQNVTLSCEQNLNHDAMYWYRQDPGQGLRLIYYSQIVNDFQKGDIAEGYSVSREKKESFPLTVTSAQKNPTAFYLCASSSPHGGYQPQHFGDGTRLSIL.

This rearrangement joins TRBV25-1 to TRBJ1-2; D perhaps matches TRBD1 (6 bases). The V end lost 2 bases, the J end lost 4 bases, and 11 bases lay between the germline ends. The CDR3 runs 14 residues. The germline V gene has CDR1 MGHDK and CDR2 SYGVNS. The chain's CDR3 is CASSEAGDPYGYTF. The CDR3, as DNA: TGTGCCAGCAGTGAAGCAGGGGACCCCTATGGCTACACCTTC.

The chain recombines TRBV28 with TRBJ1-1; TRBD1 is a possible D gene (6 bases). V was cut by 1 base and J by 1 base, with 7 bases left in between. The CDR3 is made up of 14 amino acids. The germline V gene has CDR1 MDHEN and CDR2 SYDVKM. The CDR3 DNA sequence: TGTGCCAGCAGTTTATCGACAGGGAACACTGAAGCTTTCTTT. This gives the protein CASSLSTGNTEAFF.

This chain connects TRBV18 to TRBJ1-5; 8 bases line up with TRBD1. This CDR3 region has 15 residues. J gave up 5 bases and V 3 bases, and 6 bases lay outside the gene matches. Germline CDR1 is KGHSH and CDR2 is LQKENI. The DNA of the CDR3 is TGTGCCAGCTCACCCGGGACAGGTGACGATCAGCCCCAGCATTTT. Translation gives CASSPGTGDDQPQHF.

The chain employs TRBV5-4 and TRBJ1-4; TRBD1 agrees at 9 bases. The ends lost 4 bases at V and 6 bases at J; junction bases unmatched: 7. Germline V gene lookup returns CDR1 SGHNT and CDR2 YYREEE (reference sequence). This CDR3 is built from 15 residues. CDR3 DNA: TGTGCCAGCAGCAGATGGACAGGGGACGATGAAAAACTGTTTTTT. This translates into CASSRWTGDDEKLFF.

The genes are TRBV28 and TRBJ1-3; the D is unclear. The CDR3 length is 14 residues. Germline lookup yields CDR1 MDHEN and CDR2 SYDVKM. V lost 7 bases and J 1 base, leaving 11 bases between the germline ends. The CDR3 loop is CASNLPGSGNTIYF. As DNA, the CDR3 is TGTGCCAGCAACCTGCCGGGGTCTGGAAACACCATATATTTT.

The chain is built from TRBV6-1 and TRBJ1-5; D remains ambiguous. Germline-derived CDR1 and CDR2 are MNHNS and SASEGT. V lost 7 bases and J lost 6, with 16 bases in between. The CDR3 runs to 14 residues. The CDR3 nucleotides read TGTGCCAGCACCCCTGGCCTTTCGCCTCAGCCCCAGCATTTT. This encodes CASTPGLSPQPQHF.

This sequence joins TRBV19 and TRBJ1-2; D possibly corresponds to TRBD1 (5 bases). This CDR3 has 14 amino acids. V was clipped by 3 bases and J by 8 bases, with 16 bases between them. The V gene's germline CDR1 is LNHDA and CDR2 SQIVND (reference sequence). DNA for the CDR3: TGTGCCAGTAGTATCCCCCTGGGGGTAGGCGGCTACACCTTC. Translating it yields CASSIPLGVGGYTF. Variable domain in full (rest from reference TRBV19 and TRBJ1-2): DGGITQSPKYLFRKEGQNVTLSCEQNLNHDAMYWYRQDPGQGLRLIYYSQIVNDFQKGDIAEGYSVSREKKESFPLTVTSAQKNPTAFYLCASSIPLGVGGYTFGSGTRLTVV.

This clone was recorded once. The V and J genes are TRBV29-1 and TRBJ2-1; D is undetermined. The V end lost 4 bases, the J end lost 6 bases, and 13 bases lay between the germline ends. CDR1 is SQVTM and CDR2 is ANQGSEA in the germline V gene. The CDR3 length is 13 residues. Here the CDR3 DNA reads TGCAGCGTTGGGTCGGAACGCTTCAATGAGCAGTTCTTC. Protein product: CSVGSERFNEQFF.

The rearrangement links TRBV15 to TRBJ1-1, with 7 bases matching TRBD1. Germline V CDR1 and CDR2: LNHNV, YYDKDF (reference sequence). This CDR3 comprises 15 residues. Germline trimming cut 1 base from V and 3 bases from J; bases unmatched to any gene: 5. Written as DNA, the CDR3 is TGTGCCACCAGCAGAGCGACAGGGTGGGACACTGAAGCTTTCTTT. Protein sequence: CATSRATGWDTEAFF. The whole variable domain, remainder taken from reference TRBV15 and TRBJ1-1, is DAMVIQNPRYQVTQFGKPVTLSCSQTLNHNVMYWYQQKSSQAPKLLFHYYDKDFNNEADTPDNFQSRRPNTSFCFLDIRSPGLGDTAMYLCATSRATGWDTEAFFGQGTRLTVV.

The gene calls are TRBV7-2 and TRBJ1-2; D unclear. The CDR3 has 14 amino acids. Germline V gene data show CDR1 as SGHTA and CDR2 as FQGNSA. The V end was cut by 1 base, the J end by 8 bases, with 14 bases between. The DNA for the CDR3 is TGTGCCAGCAGCTTAGATGGAGTCGGGTCGGGCTACACCTTC. This translates into CASSLDGVGSGYTF.

The chain has TRBV7-2 and TRBJ2-7, with TRBD1 matching 11 bases. V lost 2 bases and J lost 3; bases outside the gene matches: 12. Germline V gene sequence: CDR1 SGHTA, CDR2 FQGNSA. The CDR3 is made up of 18 amino acids. The CDR3 sequence: CASSLRRGAGTGGYEQYF. The CDR3 DNA is TGTGCCAGCAGCTTACGGAGGGGCGCCGGGACAGGGGGCTACGAGCAGTACTTC.

The chain recombines TRBV19 with TRBJ2-5; D gene unclear. V was pared by 7 bases and J by 5 bases, with 20 bases between. CDR3 size: 15 residues. Per germline, CDR1 LNHDA and CDR2 SQIVND (reference sequence). CDR3 coding DNA: TGTGCCAGTACCACTACTCTCGGGCTAGTGGAGACCCAGTACTTC. It codes for CASTTTLGLVETQYF. The full variable domain, rest sourced from reference TRBV19 and TRBJ2-5, is DGGITQSPKYLFRKEGQNVTLSCEQNLNHDAMYWYRQDPGQGLRLIYYSQIVNDFQKGDIAEGYSVSREKKESFPLTVTSAQKNPTAFYLCASTTTLGLVETQYFGPGTRLLVL.